These T cell receptor beta chains were read from a single sample in a study of cytomegalovirus exposure and HLA in healthy donors. Profiled with immunoSEQ multiplex PCR; TCRdb holds only in-frame clones, not every one. The table includes 30,000 to 45,000 clones, roughly four fifths detected once. The material sequenced was PBMCs. Every receptor here comes from a woman aged 40 to 50 in good health and CMV-seronegative. Both conserved end residues are part of each CDR3. D genes are given only for firm matches. For some rows the clone size is stated as once, few or many, or as a class when expanded; others skip it.

d_call: .
clone_size: .
v_call: TRBV27
j_call: TRBJ2-3
cdr3_aa: CASSEGGAATQYF
cdr3_nt: TGTGCCAGCAGTGAGGGGGGGGCTGCGACGCAGTATTTT

d_call: TRBD1
clone_size: few
v_call: TRBV27
j_call: TRBJ2-6
cdr3_aa: CASSRRDRVDTGANVLTF
cdr3_nt: TGTGCCAGCAGTCGTAGGGACAGGGTGGATACTGGGGCCAACGTCCTGACTTTC

d_call: TRBD1
clone_size: .
v_call: TRBV10-3
j_call: TRBJ2-5
cdr3_aa: CAIWAGGSETQYF
cdr3_nt: TGTGCCATCTGGGCAGGGGGCAGTGAGACCCAGTACTTC

d_call: .
clone_size: .
v_call: TRBV5-1
j_call: TRBJ1-2
cdr3_aa: CASSLNQARHGYTF
cdr3_nt: TGCGCCAGCAGCTTGAACCAGGCCCGCCATGGCTACACCTTC

d_call: .
clone_size: .
v_call: TRBV14
j_call: TRBJ2-4
cdr3_aa: CASSQMGGTRKDIQYF
cdr3_nt: TGTGCCAGCAGCCAAATGGGCGGGACTCGAAAGGACATTCAGTACTTC

d_call: .
clone_size: .
v_call: TRBV21-1
j_call: TRBJ2-3
cdr3_aa: CASTAGQSTDTQYF
cdr3_nt: TGTGCCAGCACCGCGGGGCAAAGCACAGATACGCAGTATTTT

d_call: .
clone_size: .
v_call: TRBV27
j_call: TRBJ1-1
cdr3_aa: CASSSHLLASGAFF
cdr3_nt: TGTGCCAGCAGTTCACACCTCTTAGCCTCTGGAGCTTTCTTT

d_call: TRBD1
clone_size: .
v_call: TRBV28
j_call: TRBJ1-2
cdr3_aa: CASSELGTGGAYYGYTF
cdr3_nt: TGTGCCAGCAGTGAATTAGGGACAGGGGGCGCTTACTATGGCTACACCTTC

d_call: .
clone_size: .
v_call: TRBV7-2
j_call: TRBJ1-2
cdr3_aa: CASTMTGGSGYTF
cdr3_nt: TGTGCCAGCACCATGACAGGCGGGAGTGGCTACACCTTC

d_call: .
clone_size: .
v_call: TRBV28
j_call: TRBJ1-6
cdr3_aa: CASSFTRDSPLHF
cdr3_nt: TGTGCCAGCAGTTTTACCAGGGATTCACCCCTCCACTTT

d_call: TRBD1
clone_size: .
v_call: TRBV29-1
j_call: TRBJ1-1
cdr3_aa: CSVSPGDRGSEAFF
cdr3_nt: TGCAGCGTTAGCCCCGGTGACAGGGGTTCTGAAGCTTTCTTT

d_call: .
clone_size: .
v_call: TRBV28
j_call: TRBJ1-1
cdr3_aa: CASSVGQLEAFF
cdr3_nt: TGTGCCAGCAGTGTAGGACAGCTTGAAGCTTTCTTT

d_call: TRBD1
clone_size: .
v_call: TRBV6-5
j_call: TRBJ2-1
cdr3_aa: CASTPTGSTYNEQFF
cdr3_nt: TGTGCCAGCACCCCGACAGGGAGTACCTACAATGAGCAGTTCTTC

d_call: .
clone_size: once
v_call: TRBV19
j_call: TRBJ1-5
cdr3_aa: CASSTDSGVYSNQPQHF
cdr3_nt: TGTGCCAGTAGTACGGACAGTGGGGTGTATAGCAATCAGCCCCAGCATTTT

d_call: .
clone_size: .
v_call: TRBV4-2
j_call: TRBJ1-2
cdr3_aa: CASSPYQTRGYTF
cdr3_nt: TGTGCCAGCAGCCCCTATCAGACTCGTGGCTACACCTTC

d_call: .
clone_size: .
v_call: TRBV6-1
j_call: TRBJ2-3
cdr3_aa: CASSVAGMTDTQYF
cdr3_nt: TGTGCCAGCAGTGTTGCGGGGATGACAGATACGCAGTATTTT